One and the same sample provided the 11 T cell receptor beta chains below, sequenced in a study of T-cell memory formation after mild COVID-19. Using its own MiXCR run on the 5' RACE reads, TCRdb lists one record per CDR3 protein. The table shows about 180,000 distinct CDR3 sequences, with around 15% occurring only once. Sample: PBMCs or a T cell subset sorted from them (not recorded which). The receptors come from an adult woman who had mild COVID-19 (a few samples of this study predate the infection). Cell type and time point are not known.

Only a few counts were recorded for this clonotype. The V gene is TRBV12-3 or TRBV12-4, the J gene TRBJ2-7; 9 bases match TRBD1. The CDR3 runs 14 residues. V was clipped by 4 bases and J by 7 bases; unmatched bases: 8. The CDR3 loop reads CASSSWDRVEEQYF. The CDR3 bases are TGTGCCAGCAGTTCGTGGGACAGGGTGGAGGAGCAGTACTTC.

The chain links TRBV5-1 to TRBJ1-2; 8 bases align to TRBD1. V trimming: 4 bases; J trimming: 7 bases; junction bases outside the gene matches: 3. The CDR3 consists of 12 residues. In germline, CDR1 is SGHRS, CDR2 YFSETQ. Here the CDR3 reads CASSAGQAGYTF. The CDR3 region has the DNA TGCGCCAGCAGCGCGGGACAGGCTGGCTACACCTTC.

This clonotype came up many times. J is TRBJ1-1 and V is TRBV24-1; D is ambiguous. The CDR3 has 14 residues. Trimming removed 6 bases at V and 3 bases at J, with 13 bases between. CDR1 KGHDR and CDR2 SFDVKD come from the germline V gene. In DNA, the CDR3 is TGTGCCACCAGTTCAGGAGGGCCTTACACTGAAGCTTTCTTT. This codes for CATSSGGPYTEAFF.

This clonotype was picked up a small number of times. The chain couples TRBV4-2 to TRBJ1-2; 7 nucleotides match TRBD1. Trimming cost V 4 bases and J 0 bases; bases outside gene matches: 11. The germline V gene has CDR1 LGHNA and CDR2 YNFKEQ. CDR3 size: 17 residues. The CDR3 DNA is TGTGCCAGCAGCCTCGCAGGGGGTCCCTCGACTAACTATGGCTACACCTTC. Amino acid sequence: CASSLAGGPSTNYGYTF.

The chain is built from TRBV19 and TRBJ2-7; 8 positions agree with TRBD2. This CDR3 region has 15 residues. Germline assignment: CDR1 LNHDA and CDR2 SQIVND (reference sequence). The trim removed 4 bases at V and 2 bases at J, leaving 7 bases unmatched. The CDR3 sequence is CASSTREGYTYEQYF. CDR3 DNA sequence: TGTGCCAGTAGTACTCGGGAGGGGTACACCTACGAGCAGTACTTC.

CDR3 residues: CASSGYSPTDTQYF. As DNA, the CDR3 is TGCGCCAGCAGCGGATATAGTCCCACAGATACGCAGTATTTT. The rearrangement uses TRBV5-1 and TRBJ2-3; D remains unclear. From germline, CDR1 is SGHRS and CDR2 YFSETQ. CDR3 length: 14 residues. V gave up 4 bases and J gave up 2 bases, with 11 bases separating them.

This clonotype turned up a few times. The chain is built from TRBV9 and TRBJ2-1, with 7 bases lining up with TRBD1. This CDR3 spans 17 amino acids. Germline V gives CDR1 SGDLS, CDR2 YYNGEE. Unmatched junction bases numbered 16, after V lost 1 base and J lost 9 bases. CDR3 nucleotides: TGTGCCAGCAGCGTAAGTCCCGACAGGGCGTCTCAAAGTGAGCAGTTCTTC. Its protein is CASSVSPDRASQSEQFF. Combining the CDR3 with reference TRBV9 and TRBJ2-1 gives the whole variable domain DSGVTQTPKHLITATGQRVTLRCSPRSGDLSVYWYQQSLDQGLQFLIQYYNGEERAKGNILERFSAQQFPDLHSELNLSSLELGDSALYFCASSVSPDRASQSEQFFGPGTRLTVL.

This clonotype has only a few counts. The V and J genes are TRBV12-3 or TRBV12-4 and TRBJ2-1, with a possible D match to TRBD2 (6 bases). The CDR3 is 16 amino acids. V lost 10 bases to trimming and J lost 1 base, with 20 bases between them. The CDR3 nucleotides read TGTGCCACCGATCATGGAGGGTCTTTATCCTACAATGAGCAGTTCTTC. It encodes CATDHGGSLSYNEQFF.

This clonotype was recorded a few times. The chain is built from TRBV24-1 and TRBJ2-3; 8 positions agree with TRBD2. This CDR3 is built from 19 residues. V lost 3 bases, J lost 3 bases, and 16 bases stayed unmatched. CDR1 and CDR2 (germline): KGHDR, SFDVKD. The CDR3 region has the DNA TGTGCCACCAGTGATCCCCGCAGCGGGAGCGAAGGGGGGACAGATACGCAGTATTTT. It is translated as CATSDPRSGSEGGTDTQYF.

This clonotype was seen a few times. The V call is TRBV12-3 or TRBV12-4, the J call TRBJ1-1; D is unclear. V lost 6 bases and J lost 8, with 16 bases in between. The CDR3 is 13 amino acids. The CDR3 bases are TGTGCCAGCAGCTTCGACCCTCCCGGGGAAGCTTTCTTT. This encodes CASSFDPPGEAFF.

The rearrangement uses TRBV29-1 and TRBJ1-1, with 8 bases fitting TRBD1. CDR3 size: 13 residues. Germline CDR1 and CDR2: SQVTM and ANQGSEA. J was trimmed by 8 bases and V by 5 bases; bases with no gene match: 10. The CDR3: CSVRQGRIAEAFF. The CDR3 nucleotides read TGCAGCGTTCGACAGGGGCGGATCGCGGAAGCTTTCTTT.